The TCR beta chain described here comes from a study of regulatory T cells in long-lasting Graves disease. Sample time point: persistent/refractory GD, antithyroid drugs over 5 years with positive TRAb. The TCR library was prepared using RNA isolated from PBMCs. From germline, CDR1 is LNHNV and CDR2 YYDKDF (reference sequence). The CDR3 loop spans 14 amino acids. Trimming cost V 0 bases and J 7 bases; bases outside gene matches: 3. The authors built TCR beta libraries using iRepertoire HTBI primers and Arm-PCR of CDR3 regions. TCRdb re-called the multiplex PCR reads through MiXCR, storing one row per CDR3 protein. The sample carries about 660,000 distinct CDR3 sequences, about 30% recorded once.

This chain uses TRBV15 with TRBJ1-2, with 9 bases aligning to TRBD1. The sequencing here drew on peripheral blood mononuclear cells (PBMCs), taken when the disease was refractory, from a patient treated with antithyroid drugs. The clonotype was recovered from a female donor with Graves disease. The CDR3 loop is CATSRDGTGTGYTF. The CDR3 nucleotides are TGTGCCACCAGCAGAGATGGGACAGGGACTGGCTACACCTTC.